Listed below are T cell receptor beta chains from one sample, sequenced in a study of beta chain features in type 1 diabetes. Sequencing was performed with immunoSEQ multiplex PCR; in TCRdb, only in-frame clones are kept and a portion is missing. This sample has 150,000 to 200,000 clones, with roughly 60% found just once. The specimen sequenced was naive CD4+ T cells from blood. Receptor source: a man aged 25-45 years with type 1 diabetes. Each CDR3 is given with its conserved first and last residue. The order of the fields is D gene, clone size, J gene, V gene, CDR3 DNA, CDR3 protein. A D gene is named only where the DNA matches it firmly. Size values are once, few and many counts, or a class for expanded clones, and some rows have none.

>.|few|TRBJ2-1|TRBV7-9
TGTGCCAGCAGCTTAGATCAGGGACCCTACAATGAGCAGTTCTTC
CASSLDQGPYNEQFF
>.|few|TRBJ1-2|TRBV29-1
TGCAGCGTTGAAAATGGCTACACCTTC
CSVENGYTF
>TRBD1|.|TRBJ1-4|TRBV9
TGTGCCAGCAGTGGGACAGCTGCATTCGAAAAACTGTTTTTT
CASSGTAAFEKLFF
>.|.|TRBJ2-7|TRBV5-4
TGTGCCAGCAGCCTCAGGGACGGACTCAACGAGCAGTACTTC
CASSLRDGLNEQYF
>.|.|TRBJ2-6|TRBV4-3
TGCGCCAGCAGCCAAGCTGCGGCCCCTCCAGGATACTCTGGGGCCAACGTCCTGACTTTC
CASSQAAAPPGYSGANVLTF
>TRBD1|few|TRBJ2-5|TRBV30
TGTGCCTGGAACCGACAGGGGGCAGAGACCCAGTACTTC
CAWNRQGAETQYF
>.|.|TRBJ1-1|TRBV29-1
TGCAGCGTGGACATTGTAGGGAACACTGAAGCTTTCTTT
CSVDIVGNTEAFF
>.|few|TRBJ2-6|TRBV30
TGTGCCTGGAGTGTTTCACTCTCTGGGGCCAACGTCCTGACTTTC
CAWSVSLSGANVLTF
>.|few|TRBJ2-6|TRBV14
TGTGCCAGCAGCGTTCCCGGGGCCAACGTCCTGACTTTC
CASSVPGANVLTF
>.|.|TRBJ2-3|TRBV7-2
TGTGCCAGCAGCGCAAGGGCAGATACGCAGTATTTT
CASSARADTQYF
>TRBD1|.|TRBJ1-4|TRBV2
TGTGCCAGCAGGCGACAGGGACAGAGTGAAAAACTGTTTTTT
CASRRQGQSEKLFF
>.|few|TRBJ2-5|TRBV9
TGTGCCAGCAGCGTAGCTACAAGCAGGGGAGGTCACCAAGAGACCCAGTACTTC
CASSVATSRGGHQETQYF
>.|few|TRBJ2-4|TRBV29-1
TGCAGCGTTGAGAAGGGATCTGGAAACATTCAGTACTTC
CSVEKGSGNIQYF
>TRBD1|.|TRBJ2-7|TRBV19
TGTGCCAGTAGAGGGACAGGTGGTTCCTACGAGCAGTACTTC
CASRGTGGSYEQYF
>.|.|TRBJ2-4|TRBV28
TGTGCCAGCAGCACCGGGAGAAACATTCAGTACTTC
CASSTGRNIQYF
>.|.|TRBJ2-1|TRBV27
TGTGCCAGCAGTTTTAACAGGGACTCCTACAATGAGCAGTTCTTC
CASSFNRDSYNEQFF
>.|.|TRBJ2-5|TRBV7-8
TGTGCCAGCTCCGTGGGGGAAAAAGAGACCCAGTACTTC
CASSVGEKETQYF
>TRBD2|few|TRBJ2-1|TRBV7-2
TGTGCCAGCAGTCCCGGGACTAGCGGGTTCAATGAGCAGTTCTTC
CASSPGTSGFNEQFF
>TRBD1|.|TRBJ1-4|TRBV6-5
TGTGCCAGCAGTTTTTCGGGACAGACTAATGAAAAACTGTTTTTT
CASSFSGQTNEKLFF
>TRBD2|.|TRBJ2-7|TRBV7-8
TGTGCCAGCAGCTTAAGGGGACTAGCCGCATCAAGCTCCTACGAGCAGTACTTC
CASSLRGLAASSSYEQYF
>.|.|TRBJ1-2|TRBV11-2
TGTGCCAGCAGCCCCAATCTACTTCTCTATGGCTACACCTTC
CASSPNLLLYGYTF
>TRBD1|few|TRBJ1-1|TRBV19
TGTGCCAGTAGGTACGGGACAGGGAGGACTGAAGCTTTCTTT
CASRYGTGRTEAFF
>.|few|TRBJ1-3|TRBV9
TGTGCCAGCAGCGAAGAGGGAGGACAGTCCTGGGACACCATATATTTT
CASSEEGGQSWDTIYF
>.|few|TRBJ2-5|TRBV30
TGTGCCTGGAGTAGCGGCGAGACCCAGTACTTC
CAWSSGETQYF
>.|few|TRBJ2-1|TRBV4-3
TGCGCCAGCAGCCAAGGGTCCTACAATGAGCAGTTCTTC
CASSQGSYNEQFF
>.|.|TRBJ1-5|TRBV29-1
TGCAGCGTTGGGGGTACGGGACAGCCCCAGCATTTT
CSVGGTGQPQHF
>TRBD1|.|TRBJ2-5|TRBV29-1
TGCAGCGTTGGGGGCAGGGGGATCCAAGAGACCCAGTACTTC
CSVGGRGIQETQYF
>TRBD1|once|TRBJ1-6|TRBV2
TGTGCCAGCGGAAGGGACAGGTCGGGTTCACCCCTCCACTTT
CASGRDRSGSPLHF